The 9 T cell receptor beta chains in this list originate from one sample, sequenced in a study of identical twins. TCRdb passed the 5' RACE reads through MiXCR, listing each CDR3 protein once. There are about 520,000 distinct CDR3 sequences in the sample; 22% occur only once, and about 0.99% lies in the top ten. The sample also formed part of further work on T cells expressing NK-cell markers.

The specimen sequenced was CD4+ T cells sorted from blood. All receptors come from a young woman in good health.

This clonotype was seen a handful of times. CDR3 in amino acids: CASRDRGSVQYF. The CDR3 DNA follows: TGTGCCAGCAGGGACAGGGGGTCGGTGCAGTACTTC. This sequence joins TRBV12-3 or TRBV12-4 and TRBJ2-7; 10 nucleotides agree with TRBD1. With V trimmed by 6 bases and J by 9 bases, 5 bases remained unmatched. The CDR3 contains 12 residues.

This clonotype was observed a handful of times. The CDR3 here is CSARSPRGRGSYEQYF. CDR3 DNA sequence: TGCAGTGCTAGGTCGCCCAGGGGGAGAGGGTCCTACGAGCAGTACTTC. The chain has TRBV20-1 and TRBJ2-7, with 7 bases that match TRBD1. Trimming removed 3 bases from V and 1 base from J; junction bases left unmatched: 12. CDR3 length: 16 residues. The germline V gene has CDR1 DFQATT and CDR2 SNEGSKA (reference sequence).

This clonotype was observed a few times. The chain links TRBV20-1 to TRBJ2-7, with 11 bases matching TRBD2. V was pared by 5 bases and J by 1 base, with 4 bases of the junction left unmatched. CDR3 length: 14 amino acids. CDR1 is DFQATT and CDR2 is SNEGSKA in the germline V gene (reference sequence). The DNA of the CDR3 is TGCAGTGCTTGGACTAGCGGGCGGTCCTACGAGCAGTACTTC. Amino acid sequence: CSAWTSGRSYEQYF.

This clonotype was detected only a few times. This chain joins TRBV20-1 and TRBJ2-3; D is unresolved. In germline, CDR1 is DFQATT, CDR2 SNEGSKA (reference sequence). The CDR3 contains 14 residues. Trimming left V 5 bases short and J 6 bases short, with 18 bases between. In DNA form, the CDR3 reads TGCAGTGCTCCCCGTTTTGGGGTAGGGGATACGCAGTATTTT. It translates to CSAPRFGVGDTQYF.

Remarks on this clonotype: This clone may be a read error of a much larger clone one base away. V is TRBV3-1 and J is TRBJ2-1; 8 nucleotides match TRBD2. This CDR3 contains 13 residues. The V gene's germline CDR1 is LGHDT and CDR2 YNNKEL (reference sequence). Trimming removed 4 bases from V and 5 bases from J; junction bases left unmatched: 1. As DNA, the CDR3 is TGTGCCAGCAGCCCGGGACTAGACAATGAGCAGTTCTTC. Encoded protein: CASSPGLDNEQFF.

The rearrangement uses TRBV20-1 and TRBJ2-7, with D possibly being TRBD1 (5 bases). The germline gives CDR1 DFQATT, CDR2 SNEGSKA (reference sequence). V was shortened by 3 bases and J by 4 bases, with 16 bases between the two germline ends. CDR3 size: 14 residues. The CDR3 reads CSARSTDSLYEQYF. The CDR3 DNA follows: TGCAGTGCTAGGTCGACAGATTCGCTTTACGAGCAGTACTTC.

This chain links TRBV27 with TRBJ2-7; 10 bases are shared with TRBD1. The CDR3 spans 18 residues. The J segment lost 4 bases and the V segment lost 5 bases, leaving 17 bases of the junction unmatched. From germline, CDR1 is MNHEY and CDR2 SMNVEV (reference sequence). Here the CDR3 reads CASSTLRGTGVRDYEQYF. In nucleotides, the CDR3 is TGTGCCAGCAGTACCCTCCGCGGGACAGGGGTACGAGATTACGAGCAGTACTTC.

The chain carries TRBV9 and TRBJ2-1; maybe TRBD1 (5 bases). Trimming took 2 bases from V and 0 from J, leaving 15 bases between them. Germline CDR1 and CDR2: SGDLS and YYNGEE. The CDR3 consists of 17 residues. This CDR3 is CASSVRQSWSSYNEQFF. The CDR3 DNA is TGTGCCAGCAGCGTTAGACAGAGTTGGAGCTCCTACAATGAGCAGTTCTTC.

This clonotype was recorded a few times. The CDR3 reads CSSLTRRGEQYF. The CDR3 region has the DNA TGCAGTTCGTTGACTAGACGTGGCGAGCAGTACTTC. The rearrangement uses TRBV20-1 and TRBJ2-7; perhaps TRBD2 as D (6 bases). Between the trimmed V and J ends, which lost 8 bases and 6 bases, there was a span of 17 bases. From germline, CDR1 is DFQATT and CDR2 SNEGSKA (reference sequence). There are 12 residues in the CDR3.